This passage covers 8 T cell receptor beta chains from one sample sequenced in a study of blood T cell repertoires in COVID-19 (dated by TCRdb to 2018 to 2020). The library was built by means of the immunoSEQ multiplex PCR assay. The immuneACCESS repertoire file appears here via TCRdb, limited to in-frame rearrangements. These files lack a portion of the clones; in checked studies, under half of the deficit traces to unresolved V genes, and the cause of the others is not known. For this sample there are some 56,000 clones; 81% appear just once. The ten largest make up roughly 28% of the sample. Sequencing was carried out using peripheral blood. These TCRs come from a woman of 80 years or more with active or convalescent COVID-19.

The chain uses TRBV24-1 and TRBJ2-3, with TRBD2 matching over 7 bases. Germline trimming cut 5 bases from V and 2 bases from J; bases unmatched to any gene: 12. Germline V CDR1 and CDR2: KGHDR, SFDVKD. The CDR3 runs 17 residues. CDR3 region: CATSAARLATYTDTQYF. For the CDR3, the DNA is TGTGCCACCAGTGCCGCCCGACTAGCAACCTACACAGATACGCAGTATTTT.

The rearrangement uses TRBV19 and TRBJ2-3; D ambiguous. The germline CDR1 and CDR2 sequences are LNHDA and SQIVND (reference sequence). V was cut by 3 bases and J by 3 bases, with 13 bases left in between. The CDR3 extends over 15 amino acids. DNA for the CDR3: TGTGCCAGTAGTATGCCTGGGCTTGGGACAGATACGCAGTATTTT. This translates into CASSMPGLGTDTQYF.

V is TRBV6-5 and J is TRBJ2-1; TRBD1 matches at 11 bases. The V gene's germline CDR1 is MNHEY and CDR2 SVGAGI. The CDR3 sequence is 15 residues long. V lost 5 bases to trimming and J lost 9 bases; unmatched junction nucleotides: 9. The CDR3 sequence: CASSREGTGGSEQFF. CDR3 DNA: TGTGCCAGCAGTCGCGAGGGGACAGGGGGGAGTGAGCAGTTCTTC.

The CDR3 is CASSPSSLAKNIQYF. DNA of the CDR3: TGCGCCAGCAGCCCTTCGAGTCTAGCCAAAAACATTCAGTACTTC. The rearrangement uses TRBV4-1 and TRBJ2-4; the D is unclear. This CDR3 spans 15 amino acids. Trimming shortened V by 4 bases and J by 0 bases, and 10 bases separated the two germline ends. Germline lookup yields CDR1 MGHRA and CDR2 YSYEKL.

The chain couples TRBV19 to TRBJ1-2; D remains unclear. The CDR3 has 14 amino acids. Germline-derived CDR1 and CDR2 are LNHDA and SQIVND (reference sequence). V was cut by 5 bases and J by 2 bases, with 12 bases left in between. For the CDR3, the DNA is TGTGCCAGTAGTCACGACGGGATCAACTATGGCTACACCTTC. It is translated as CASSHDGINYGYTF.

This sequence joins TRBV24-1 and TRBJ2-3; no reliable D call. Trimming removed 5 bases from V and 1 base from J, with 3 bases in between. Germline loops: CDR1 KGHDR, CDR2 SFDVKD. CDR3 length: 12 amino acids. The CDR3 DNA reads as TGTGCCACCAGTGCCGGCACAGATACGCAGTATTTT. Its protein product is CATSAGTDTQYF.

The V gene is TRBV19, the J gene TRBJ2-5, with 7 bases identical to TRBD1. Trimming cost V 3 bases and J 1 base; bases outside gene matches: 2. The germline V gene encodes CDR1 LNHDA and CDR2 SQIVND (reference sequence). The CDR3 contains 14 residues. The DNA of the CDR3 is TGTGCCAGTAGTATCGGGACAGCCCAAGAGACCCAGTACTTC. Amino acid sequence: CASSIGTAQETQYF.

This clone has only one observation. The CDR3 coding sequence is TGTGCCAGCAGCTTAATGGGGACTAGCGGGGGGCCTACCGGGGAGCTGTTTTTT. It translates to CASSLMGTSGGPTGELFF. The gene calls are TRBV7-3 and TRBJ2-2; 15 bases align to TRBD2. The germline V gene encodes CDR1 SGHTA and CDR2 FQGTGA. The J segment lost 5 bases and the V segment lost 1 base, leaving 5 bases of the junction unmatched. CDR3 length: 18 amino acids.